This T cell receptor (beta chain) was sequenced during a study of PD-L1 blockade in urothelial cancer (dated by TCRdb to about 2017). Broadly, across the study: Therapy was started in 2014 for all patients, and atezolizumab 1,200 mg was administered intravenously every 3 weeks. TCR sequencing covered pretreatment tumor samples and matched, serially collected peripheral blood taken before and after atezolizumab treatment. About 85% of the roughly 30 patients were males with bladder-origin urothelial cancer, and about 65% of the roughly 30 reported a prior smoking history. Pretreatment blood TCR-seq was available for twenty-nine patients, at least one posttreatment blood collection was obtained for around 25 patients, and tumor TCR-seq was available for around 25 patients. The study, an exploratory multi-omic analysis, examined somatic, immune and clinical correlates of response to PD-L1 blockade with atezolizumab in urothelial cancer. Patients had an ECOG performance status of 0 or 1 and had received between 0 and 3 prior chemotherapy regimens. In the same patients, whole exome sequencing and RNA sequencing of pretreatment tumors were performed in addition to TCR sequencing. Blood samples gave median yields of approximately 130,000 T cells and over 80,000 unique TCRs, along with a median clonality of about 0.084. Blood samples were analyzed 3 weeks after the start of treatment (second dose) and 6 weeks after the start of treatment. Durable clinical benefit meant progression-free survival longer than 6 months, and TCR features were also tested against progression-free and overall survival. About 10 patients achieved durable clinical benefit and roughly 20 did not.

In regard to this clone: What antigen it recognizes has not been identified. No much larger clone exists at a distance of one base, and base qualities are not known.

Each PCR received spiked-in synthetic TCR analog templates so that absolute template abundance could be estimated from read counts. TCRbeta CDR3 regions were amplified from genomic DNA with bias-controlled V and J gene primers using the immunoSEQ assay. Sequencing of rearranged TCRbeta segments was performed at approximately 20X coverage. Turning to the authors' computational methods: Sequencing errors were corrected by clustering and CDR3s were annotated against IMGT to assign V, D and J genes. Only productive TCRbeta rearrangements were used in downstream analyses, excluding out-of-frame or stop-codon sequences. To compute clonality, Shannon entropy was normalized by the log of the number of unique productive sequences and then subtracted from one. Fisher's exact test with Benjamini-Hochberg correction, using a cutoff of adjusted p below 0.01, was how clones that differed between time points or between blood and tumor were identified. Held by TCRdb, this immuneACCESS table contains in-frame sequences only and omits some clones. Under half of the omission traces to an unresolved V gene where checked; the cause of the rest is unknown. The V and J calls and clone size are taken from that table; D and trimming were inferred from the DNA. The sample table shows roughly 76,000 clones, and 85% to 95% are seen once. 0.87% of the sample belongs to the ten largest clones.

The meaning of the sample's time point label: peripheral blood 6 weeks after treatment start. A cohort of 25 to 30 patients with locally advanced or metastatic urothelial carcinoma, treated at Memorial Sloan Kettering on a trial protocol, was included. Peripheral blood mononuclear cells were collected pretreatment and during treatment, at between 1 and 8 total time points per patient. The Qiagen DNeasy Blood extraction kit was used to purify genomic DNA from total PBMCs and from tumor samples. PBMCs were collected pretreatment and during treatment, and were isolated and stored as previously described. Sequences LNHDA (CDR1) and SQIVND (CDR2) are obtained from the germline V gene (reference sequence). The CDR3 measures 14 amino acids from cysteine to phenylalanine. Only CDR3 DNA remains: 42 bases, in frame from the first base. Here V drops 6 bases and J drops 1 base, and the junction holds 6 bases not matched to any gene.

What the work shows at the level of the full study, not this receptor alone: Improved progression-free and overall survival was found to be associated with pretreatment peripheral blood TCR clonality below the median. At 3 weeks after the start of treatment, tumor-associated TCR clones in peripheral blood had expanded more in patients with durable benefit (n of about 21, p = 0.022). Small sample size (n ≈ 28) and many exploratory analyses mean the results are intended to be hypothesis-generating.

The sequence was obtained from a woman aged 80 or older with urothelial cancer. The chain was built from TRBV19 and TRBJ2-7; 7 of the junction bases match TRBD1. This sample comprised PBMCs, obtained around atezolizumab (anti-PD-L1) treatment. The CDR3 has the sequence CASRGDRASYEQYF. The sequenced DNA is TGTGCCAGTAGGGGAGACAGGGCGTCCTACGAGCAGTACTTC.